Listed below are T cell receptor beta chains from one sample, sequenced in a study of shared clonotypes between healthy human individuals. Measured with immunoSEQ multiplex PCR; TCRdb has only the in-frame clones, and not every one. The sample shows about 2.3 million clones, 85% to 95% of them seen only once. The specimen was naive CD4+ T cells from PBMCs. The receptors stem from a man aged 18-30 years in good health. Some clones in this sample may be carry-over from other donors' samples. Each CDR3 is given with its conserved first and last residue. The D gene is left open where the match is weak. Not every row has a clone size; where given, it reads once, few, many or a size class.

clone_size	cdr3_length	v_call	j_call	d_call	cdr3_aa	cdr3_nt
NA	19	TRBV21-1	TRBJ2-2	NA	CASSKVTSGRAPNTGELFF	TGTGCCAGCAGCAAAGTTACTAGCGGGAGGGCCCCAAACACCGGGGAGCTGTTTTTT
NA	16	TRBV25-1	TRBJ1-1	NA	CASSEPPGPKGTEAFF	TGTGCCAGCAGTGAACCTCCGGGACCCAAGGGGACTGAAGCTTTCTTT
NA	13	TRBV7-6	TRBJ2-5	NA	CASSLVGVAEQYF	TGTGCCAGCAGCTTAGTTGGGGTCGCGGAGCAGTACTTC
NA	14	TRBV7-9	TRBJ2-7	TRBD1	CATTSRGKDYEQYF	TGTGCCACGACCTCCAGGGGGAAAGACTACGAGCAGTACTTC
NA	14	TRBV19	TRBJ2-2	TRBD1	CASRNRDRAGELFF	TGTGCCAGTAGAAACCGGGACAGAGCCGGGGAGCTGTTTTTT
NA	14	TRBV19	TRBJ1-5	NA	CASSTVVGNQPQHF	TGTGCCAGTAGTACGGTGGTTGGGAATCAGCCCCAGCATTTT
NA	15	TRBV5-4	TRBJ2-1	TRBD2	CASSFLAGAYNEQFF	TGTGCCAGCAGCTTCTTAGCGGGAGCCTACAATGAGCAGTTCTTC
NA	15	TRBV28	TRBJ1-3	NA	CASRKRDLRGNTIYF	TGTGCCAGCAGGAAACGGGACTTGAGAGGAAACACCATATATTTT
NA	17	TRBV27	TRBJ2-1	NA	CASSSALASDTYNEQFF	TGTGCCAGCAGTTCGGCACTGGCTAGCGATACCTACAATGAGCAGTTCTTC
NA	17	TRBV28	TRBJ2-3	TRBD2	CASSLWAGGPGTDTQYF	TGTGCCAGCAGTTTATGGGCGGGAGGGCCGGGAACAGATACGCAGTATTTT
NA	15	TRBV6-5	TRBJ1-3	NA	CASRTSGASGNTIYF	TGTGCCAGCAGAACTTCAGGGGCCTCTGGAAACACCATATATTTT
NA	14	TRBV7-9	TRBJ2-1	NA	CASSLDRLGNEQFF	TGTGCCAGCAGCTTAGATCGGCTTGGCAATGAGCAGTTCTTC
NA	15	TRBV6-5	TRBJ2-3	TRBD2	CASSSRGLETDTQYF	TGTGCCAGCAGCTCCAGGGGACTAGAGACAGATACGCAGTATTTT
once	13	TRBV5-6	TRBJ1-5	NA	CASSRDSNQPQHF	TGTGCCAGCAGTAGGGATTCTAATCAGCCCCAGCATTTT
NA	16	TRBV4-3	TRBJ2-7	NA	CASSQVAGKPTYEQYF	TGCGCCAGCAGCCAAGTTGCCGGAAAACCAACCTACGAGCAGTACTTC
once	15	TRBV27	TRBJ2-1	NA	CASSTQGHNNNEQFF	TGTGCCAGCAGTACACAGGGACACAATAACAATGAGCAGTTCTTC
NA	14	TRBV10-3	TRBJ2-1	NA	CAISESAPLDEQFF	TGTGCCATCAGTGAGTCGGCCCCTTTGGATGAGCAGTTCTTC
few	14	TRBV27	TRBJ1-4	NA	CASSSPGRSEKLFF	TGTGCCAGCAGTTCACCGGGACGAAGTGAAAAACTGTTTTTT
NA	15	TRBV29-1	TRBJ1-1	NA	CSVETRRTGNTEAFF	TGCAGCGTGGAGACTCGTCGAACTGGGAACACTGAAGCTTTCTTT
NA	16	TRBV6-8	TRBJ1-1	TRBD1	CASYRPPGSGGTEAFF	TGTGCCAGCTATCGGCCCCCGGGCTCAGGGGGCACTGAAGCTTTCTTT
NA	17	TRBV16	TRBJ2-1	NA	CASRRERDIPPNNEQFF	TGTGCCAGCAGACGTGAACGGGACATCCCTCCCAACAATGAGCAGTTCTTC
NA	14	TRBV4-2	TRBJ2-3	NA	CASSSSRSLDTQYF	TGTGCCAGCAGCTCATCCCGGAGCCTCGATACGCAGTATTTT
NA	15	TRBV19	TRBJ2-3	TRBD1	CASSPGQKYTDTQYF	TGTGCCAGTAGTCCGGGACAGAAATACACAGATACGCAGTATTTT
NA	15	TRBV30	TRBJ2-1	TRBD2	CAWSVGEGFYNEQFF	TGTGCCTGGAGTGTGGGGGAGGGCTTCTACAATGAGCAGTTCTTC
NA	15	TRBV6-5	TRBJ1-1	TRBD1	CASSYNRGPGTEAFF	TGTGCCAGCAGTTATAACAGGGGGCCCGGCACTGAAGCTTTCTTT
NA	16	TRBV19	TRBJ2-3	NA	CARPRGQTLYTDTQYF	TGTGCCAGGCCCCGGGGCCAGACTCTATACACAGATACGCAGTATTTT
NA	16	TRBV13	TRBJ2-2	TRBD2	CASSYRLADPTGELFF	TGTGCCAGCAGCTATAGACTAGCCGATCCCACCGGGGAGCTGTTTTTT
NA	16	TRBV27	TRBJ2-7	NA	CASSLGPRDLSYEQYF	TGTGCCAGCAGTTTAGGGCCGAGGGACCTCTCCTACGAGCAGTACTTC
NA	14	TRBV9	TRBJ2-1	NA	CASSGGTLRDEQFF	TGTGCCAGCAGCGGGGGGACATTGAGGGATGAGCAGTTCTTC
NA	17	TRBV13	TRBJ1-5	NA	CAGRGPRLTYSNQPQHF	TGTGCCGGTCGGGGACCACGCTTAACATATAGCAATCAGCCCCAGCATTTT
NA	18	TRBV28	TRBJ2-1	TRBD2	CASSPSSSGRGQVNEQFF	TGTGCCAGCAGCCCATCCTCTAGCGGGAGGGGCCAGGTCAATGAGCAGTTCTTC
few	12	TRBV2	TRBJ1-2	NA	CASSQKTGGYTF	TGTGCCAGCAGTCAGAAGACTGGTGGCTACACCTTC
NA	14	TRBV5-1	TRBJ1-2	NA	CASSLGQLNYGYTF	TGCGCCAGCAGCTTGGGGCAGCTTAACTATGGCTACACCTTC
few	15	TRBV4-1	TRBJ1-2	NA	CASRHPSGANYGYTF	TGCGCCAGCAGACACCCATCAGGGGCCAACTATGGCTACACCTTC
NA	16	TRBV28	TRBJ2-1	NA	CASSPTRLSSYNEQFF	TGTGCCAGCAGCCCAACTAGATTAAGCTCCTACAATGAGCAGTTCTTC
NA	12	TRBV5-6	TRBJ1-2	TRBD1	CASSPTGYGYTF	TGTGCCAGCAGCCCGACAGGGTATGGCTACACCTTC
NA	16	TRBV5-1	TRBJ2-3	NA	CASSLSREYGTDTQYF	TGCGCCAGCAGCTTGTCCAGGGAGTACGGCACAGATACGCAGTATTTT
NA	15	TRBV6-6	TRBJ2-7	TRBD2	CASRATSGASYEQYF	TGTGCCAGCAGGGCCACTAGCGGGGCTTCCTACGAGCAGTACTTC
NA	14	TRBV7-9	TRBJ1-2	NA	CASSLETASRGYTF	TGTGCCAGCAGCTTAGAAACGGCTTCCCGCGGCTACACCTTC
NA	15	TRBV9	TRBJ2-3	TRBD2	CASSAAGLAGDTQYF	TGTGCCAGCAGCGCTGCGGGACTAGCGGGAGATACGCAGTATTTT
NA	15	TRBV6-7	TRBJ2-1	NA	CASSYWGIEYNEQFF	TGTGCCAGCAGTTACTGGGGGATAGAGTACAATGAGCAGTTCTTC
NA	17	TRBV4-2	TRBJ2-3	TRBD2	CASSPLGTSDPTDTQYF	TGTGCCAGCAGCCCCCTTGGGACTAGCGACCCGACAGATACGCAGTATTTT
NA	15	TRBV4-1	TRBJ2-3	NA	CASSHAGTSTDTQYF	TGCGCCAGCAGCCATGCAGGGACTAGCACAGATACGCAGTATTTT
NA	14	TRBV5-1	TRBJ1-2	TRBD1	CASSPGQFNYGYTF	TGCGCCAGCAGCCCGGGACAGTTCAACTATGGCTACACCTTC
NA	17	TRBV11-2	TRBJ1-2	NA	CASSLDRNSLYFYGYTF	TGTGCCAGCAGCTTAGATCGGAACAGTCTCTACTTCTATGGCTACACCTTC